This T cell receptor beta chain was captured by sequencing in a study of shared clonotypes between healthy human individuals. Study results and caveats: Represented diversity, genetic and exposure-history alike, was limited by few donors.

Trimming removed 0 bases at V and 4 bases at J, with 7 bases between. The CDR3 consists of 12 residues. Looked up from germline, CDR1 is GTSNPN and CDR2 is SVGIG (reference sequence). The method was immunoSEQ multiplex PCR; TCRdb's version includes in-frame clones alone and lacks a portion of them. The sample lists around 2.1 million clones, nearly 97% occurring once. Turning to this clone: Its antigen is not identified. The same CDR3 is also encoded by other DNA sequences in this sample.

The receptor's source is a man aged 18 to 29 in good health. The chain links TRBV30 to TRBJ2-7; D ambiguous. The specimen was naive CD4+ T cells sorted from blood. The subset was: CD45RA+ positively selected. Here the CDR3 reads CAWSVTAYEQYF. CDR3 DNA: TGTGCCTGGAGTGTAACCGCTTACGAGCAGTACTTC.